This entry lists 14 T cell receptor beta chains sequenced from one sample in a study of cytomegalovirus exposure and HLA in healthy donors. Researchers ran the PCR with 60 Vbeta and 13 Jbeta primers. TCRdb's copy holds only in-frame clones and misses some; the assay was immunoSEQ multiplex PCR. The table has about 140,000 clones, approximately 62% seen once. Sequencing was performed on PBMCs. These receptors came from a human donor in good health.

The gene calls are TRBV7-9 and TRBJ2-5; D assignment may be TRBD1 or TRBD2 (5 bases each). The DNA end lines up better with TRBJ2-7; the J call may be wrong. The germline V gene has CDR1 SEHNR and CDR2 FQNEAQ (reference sequence). This CDR3 is built from 11 residues. DNA for the CDR3: TGTGCCAGCAGCTTTGGGGGCGAGCAGTACTTC. This gives the protein CASSFGGEQYF.

This chain's CDR3 is CSVEDTGGSYNEQFF. For the CDR3, the DNA is TGCAGCGTTGAAGATACAGGGGGCTCCTACAATGAGCAGTTCTTC. The chain couples TRBV29-1 to TRBJ2-1; TRBD1 matches 8 bases. The J segment lost 0 bases and the V segment lost 0 bases, leaving 1 base of the junction unmatched. CDR3 length: 15 amino acids. Germline loops: CDR1 SQVTM, CDR2 ANQGSEA.

The chain joins TRBV19 to TRBJ2-3; TRBD1 matches at 8 bases. This CDR3 region has 15 residues. The trim removed 4 bases at V and 2 bases at J, leaving 5 bases unmatched. Germline values: CDR1 LNHDA, CDR2 SQIVND (reference sequence). The CDR3 spells CASSNRQGNTDTQYF. CDR3 DNA: TGTGCCAGTAGTAATCGACAGGGGAACACAGATACGCAGTATTTT.

The chain uses TRBV7-3 and TRBJ2-1; 7 bases align to TRBD2. CDR1 and CDR2 from the germline V gene are SGHTA and FQGTGA. The CDR3 runs 14 residues. The ends lost 5 bases at V and 10 bases at J; junction bases unmatched: 11. As DNA, the CDR3 is TGTGCCAGCAGCGTGGGGGAGGGCCGGATCGAGCAGTTCTTC. As protein: CASSVGEGRIEQFF.

The chain couples TRBV27 to TRBJ2-7, with TRBD1 matching over 7 bases. The junction had 4 bases not matched to a gene; V was cut back by 0 bases and J by 2 bases. Germline lookup yields CDR1 MNHEY and CDR2 SMNVEV (reference sequence). This CDR3 is 15 amino acids long. CDR3: CASSLSLQGPYEQYF. CDR3 bases: TGTGCCAGCAGTTTATCTCTACAGGGGCCCTACGAGCAGTACTTC.

The genes are TRBV2 and TRBJ1-4; TRBD1 matches 7 bases. The germline CDR1 and CDR2 sequences are SNHLY and FYNNEI. There are 13 residues in the CDR3. J gave up 7 bases and V 6 bases, and 5 bases lay outside the gene matches. CDR3 DNA sequence: TGTGCCAGCAGGAGGGGGCAGGTTGAAAAACTGTTTTTT. Amino acid sequence: CASRRGQVEKLFF.

The chain links TRBV11-1 to TRBJ2-2; 11 nucleotides agree with TRBD2. In germline, CDR1 is SGHAT, CDR2 FQDESV (reference sequence). The CDR3 runs 18 residues. After removal of 3 bases from V and 4 bases from J, the junction contained 10 bases not matched to a gene. CDR3 in DNA: TGTGCCAGCAGCTTTCCTAACGGGACTAGCGGACGCACCGGGGAGCTGTTTTTT. Encoded protein: CASSFPNGTSGRTGELFF.

The V call is TRBV11-2, the J call TRBJ2-3; maybe TRBD1 (5 bases). This CDR3 contains 15 residues. V was pared by 3 bases and J by 1 base, with 11 bases between. In germline, CDR1 is SGHAT, CDR2 FQNNGV. The chain's CDR3 is CASSLSGRGTDTQYF. CDR3 in DNA: TGTGCCAGCAGCTTGTCTGGCAGGGGCACAGATACGCAGTATTTT.

Regarding this clone: Other DNA sequences of this sample code for an identical CDR3. V and J are TRBV19 and TRBJ1-2, with D perhaps TRBD1 (5 bases). V was pared by 3 bases and J by 1 base, with 9 bases between. Germline V gives CDR1 LNHDA, CDR2 SQIVND (reference sequence). This CDR3 is 14 amino acids long. DNA for the CDR3: TGTGCCAGTAGTATGGGTAGGGGTAACTATGGCTACACCTTC. It encodes CASSMGRGNYGYTF.

The J gene is TRBJ2-7, the V gene TRBV5-8, with D possibly being TRBD1 (5 bases). This CDR3 is 13 amino acids long. V was clipped by 4 bases and J by 7 bases, with 15 bases between them. CDR1 is SGHTS, CDR2 YDEGEE, per germline. The CDR3 nucleotides are TGTGCCAGCAGCAAATGGACACACGAGGAGCAGTACTTC. Translation gives CASSKWTHEEQYF.

This clone was seen just once. This chain links TRBV5-1 with TRBJ1-2; tentative D call: TRBD1 (6 bases). Germline values: CDR1 SGHRS, CDR2 YFSETQ. This CDR3 has 15 amino acids. V lost 4 bases to trimming and J lost 3 bases, with 16 bases between them. The CDR3 loop is CASSLGTLPDYGYTF. DNA of the CDR3: TGCGCCAGCAGCCTCGGGACACTACCCGACTATGGCTACACCTTC.

The J gene is TRBJ2-1, the V gene TRBV13; 8 nucleotides align to TRBD1. The CDR3 loop spans 15 amino acids. CDR1 and CDR2 from the germline V gene are PRHDT and FYEKMQ (reference sequence). V was clipped by 5 bases and J by 0 bases; unmatched bases: 3. DNA of the CDR3: TGTGCCAGCAGCAAAACAGGGGGCTCCTACAATGAGCAGTTCTTC. As protein: CASSKTGGSYNEQFF. The complete variable domain, with remaining parts taken from reference TRBV13 and TRBJ2-1, reads AAGVIQSPRHLIKEKRETATLKCYPIPRHDTVYWYQQGPGQDPQFLISFYEKMQSDKGSIPDRFSAQQFSDYHSELNMSSLELGDSALYFCASSKTGGSYNEQFFGPGTRLTVL.

The chain employs TRBV6-6 and TRBJ2-1; 14 nucleotides agree with TRBD2. J was trimmed by 7 bases and V by 8 bases; bases with no gene match: 4. The CDR3 totals 14 residues. Per the germline V gene, CDR1 is MNHNY and CDR2 is SVGAGI (reference sequence). CDR3 DNA sequence: TGTGCCAGCGGGACTAGCGGGAGCAGGAATGAGCAGTTCTTC. This translates into CASGTSGSRNEQFF.

The chain joins TRBV6-1 to TRBJ1-4, with D tentatively TRBD1 (5 bases). Per the germline V gene, CDR1 is MNHNS and CDR2 is SASEGT. The CDR3 length is 13 residues. Trimming pared 6 bases from V and 8 bases from J, leaving 13 bases between. Here the CDR3 reads CASSAGLGEKLFF. As DNA, the CDR3 is TGTGCCAGCAGCGCAGGGTTAGGCGAAAAACTGTTTTTT.